A single sample gave rise to the 10 T cell receptor beta chains below, sequenced in a study of T cell changes during pregnancy in multiple sclerosis. Profiled with immunoSEQ multiplex PCR; TCRdb holds only in-frame clones, not every one. The repertoire has around 57,000 clones, roughly 87% of them found once; the top ten carry 5% to 7.5%. The sample here was peripheral blood, taken in the third trimester of pregnancy. The receptors were sampled from a female donor in good health, enrolled as a control in a pregnancy study.

CDR3 DNA sequence: TGCGCCAGCAGCCAAGAGGAGGGAAATCAGCCCCAGCATTTT. Amino acids: CASSQEEGNQPQHF. The chain uses TRBV4-1 and TRBJ1-5; D unresolved. In germline, CDR1 is MGHRA, CDR2 YSYEKL. Trimming cost V 0 bases and J 4 bases, with 7 bases left between them. CDR3 length: 14 residues.

This sequence joins TRBV9 and TRBJ2-2; 11 nucleotides match TRBD2. Germline CDR1 SGDLS, CDR2 YYNGEE. CDR3 size: 16 residues. J lost 6 bases, V lost 0 bases, and 4 bases had no gene match. CDR3 in amino acids: CASSVEVAGGPGELFF. DNA for the CDR3: TGTGCCAGCAGCGTAGAGGTAGCGGGGGGGCCCGGGGAGCTGTTTTTT.

V is TRBV12-1 and J is TRBJ1-6; no DNA check was done on the table's D call, TRBD1. TRBV12-1 is noted as a pseudogene. This CDR3 region has 17 residues. CDR3 nucleotide sequence: TGTGCCAGCAGCCCCGGGACAGGTAATTCCAATAATTCACCCCTCCACTTT. Protein sequence: CASSPGTGNSNNSPLHF.

This sequence joins TRBV7-2 and TRBJ1-2; TRBD1 matches at 8 bases. The CDR3 totals 15 residues. V lost 5 bases to trimming and J lost 4 bases; unmatched junction nucleotides: 9. In germline, CDR1 is SGHTA, CDR2 FQGNSA. CDR3 protein: CASSPTGQGGYGYTF. DNA of the CDR3: TGTGCCAGCAGCCCCACAGGACAGGGAGGCTATGGCTACACCTTC.

This clone came up a few times. The rearrangement links TRBV19 to TRBJ1-4; D possibly corresponds to TRBD1 (6 bases). This CDR3 is built from 16 residues. The germline gives CDR1 LNHDA, CDR2 SQIVND (reference sequence). The germline V and J ends were trimmed by 2 bases and 7 bases, with 17 bases remaining between them. This CDR3 reads CASSILGGGVGEKLFF. The CDR3 DNA is TGTGCCAGTAGTATATTGGGAGGGGGGGTTGGTGAAAAACTGTTTTTT.

J is TRBJ2-1 and V is TRBV25-1; D is perhaps TRBD1 (6 bases). The CDR3 sequence is 15 residues long. Per the germline V gene, CDR1 is MGHDK and CDR2 is SYGVNS. Trimming stripped 6 bases from V and 9 bases from J, with 21 bases between. The chain's CDR3 is CASSDRDIPGSEQFF. The DNA of the CDR3 is TGTGCCAGCAGCGATCGGGACATCCCAGGTAGTGAGCAGTTCTTC.

The V and J genes are TRBV5-8 and TRBJ1-1; TRBD1 aligns across 7 bases. This CDR3 is 15 amino acids long. J was trimmed by 4 bases and V by 4 bases; bases with no gene match: 10. Germline V gives CDR1 SGHTS, CDR2 YDEGEE. CDR3 nucleotide sequence: TGTGCCAGCAGCGGGGGTTGGCCAGGGGGCACTGAAGCTTTCTTT. Encoded protein: CASSGGWPGGTEAFF.

The chain joins TRBV5-4 to TRBJ2-2; 10 bases fit TRBD2. J was trimmed by 1 base and V by 4 bases; bases with no gene match: 13. Per germline, CDR1 SGHNT and CDR2 YYREEE (reference sequence). The CDR3 spans 19 residues. The CDR3 reads CASSIRLAGLARNTGELFF. CDR3 DNA: TGTGCCAGCAGCATAAGACTAGCGGGCCTGGCAAGGAACACCGGGGAGCTGTTTTTT.

Only one count was recorded for this clone. CDR3 sequence (DNA): TGTGCCAGCAGCTGGGGACAGGGGTATAATCAGCCCCAGCATTTT. This codes for CASSWGQGYNQPQHF. The rearrangement links TRBV7-2 to TRBJ1-5, with 10 bases matching TRBD1. There are 15 residues in the CDR3. Per germline, CDR1 SGHTA and CDR2 FQGNSA. V shed 4 bases, J shed 4 bases, and the junction held 4 bases outside the gene matches.

This chain connects TRBV5-8 to TRBJ1-5; TRBD1 might be the D (6 bases). There are 12 residues in the CDR3. Deletions cut 0 bases from V and 11 bases from J, with 9 bases between. Germline V gene sequence: CDR1 SGHTS, CDR2 YDEGEE. The CDR3 nucleotides read TGTGCCAGCAGCTTGGACGCAGGGGCCCAGCATTTT. It yields the protein CASSLDAGAQHF.